The 27 T cell receptor beta chains below all came from one sample that was sequenced in a study of liver allograft versus peripheral blood T cells. Study at large: Liver transplant recipients had T cell receptor repertoires compared between transplanted liver and peripheral blood.

TCRdb fed the reads into MiXCR, producing one record per CDR3 protein. The table lists over 9,000 distinct CDR3 sequences, around 18% of them singletons. Every receptor here comes from a human patient who had a liver transplant. Part of the T cell pool may stem from the graft donor.

The chain has TRBV6-6 and TRBJ2-5; tentatively, D is TRBD2 (6 bases). This CDR3 comprises 12 residues. The germline gives CDR1 MNHNY, CDR2 SVGAGI (reference sequence). Trimming took 7 bases from V and 2 from J, leaving 8 bases between them. CDR3 sequence reads: CASKGRQETQYF. The DNA of the CDR3 is TGTGCCAGCAAAGGGAGGCAAGAGACCCAGTACTTC.

In regard to this clonotype: Just one base apart from a much larger clone, this may be a read error. The V gene is TRBV6-6, the J gene TRBJ2-7; D not certain. CDR3 length: 11 amino acids. From germline, CDR1 is MNHNY and CDR2 SVGAGI (reference sequence). The CDR3 DNA follows: TGTGCCGGTCAGGCTGGGTTCGAGAAGTACTTC. Translating it yields CAGQAGFEKYF.

This clonotype has only a few counts. V gene TRBV7-2 combines with J gene TRBJ1-1; D not certain. The germline V and J ends were trimmed by 1 base and 7 bases, with 10 bases remaining between them. The CDR3 runs 13 residues. Germline CDR1 reads SGHTA; CDR2 reads FQGNSA. The CDR3 region has the DNA TGTGCCAGCAGCTTAGTATCTGTCAATGAAGCTTTCTTT. This sequence encodes CASSLVSVNEAFF.

This clonotype has a handful of counts. V is TRBV10-3 and J is TRBJ2-7; maybe TRBD1 (6 bases). V was shortened by 6 bases and J by 0 bases, with 15 bases between the two germline ends. The CDR3 spans 15 residues. In germline, CDR1 is ENHRY, CDR2 SYGVKD. The chain's CDR3 is CAISSGTPTSYEQYF. In nucleotides, the CDR3 is TGTGCCATCAGCTCGGGGACACCAACCTCCTACGAGCAGTACTTC.

The chain couples TRBV6-5 to TRBJ2-1; unclear D gene. The CDR3 is made up of 11 amino acids. CDR1 MNHEY and CDR2 SVGAGI come from the germline V gene. The V and J ends lost 0 bases and 9 bases respectively, with 3 bases between them. The CDR3 coding sequence is TGTGCCAGCAGTTACTCGTCTGAGCAGTTCTTC. It translates to CASSYSSEQFF.

Many counts were recorded for this clonotype. The V and J genes are TRBV9 and TRBJ1-6, with D perhaps matching TRBD1 (5 bases). The CDR3 consists of 15 residues. Per germline, CDR1 SGDLS and CDR2 YYNGEE. V lost 0 bases to trimming and J lost 3 bases, with 7 bases between them. CDR3 protein: CASSVAGGYNSPLHF. CDR3 bases: TGTGCCAGCAGCGTAGCGGGGGGCTATAATTCACCCCTCCACTTT.

This clonotype was counted only a few times. The V gene is TRBV6-1, the J gene TRBJ1-3; 7 bases are shared with TRBD1. The ends lost 6 bases at V and 4 bases at J; junction bases unmatched: 9. In germline, CDR1 is MNHNS, CDR2 SASEGT. CDR3 size: 15 residues. In DNA, the CDR3 is TGTGCCAGCAGCGAGAGTACAGGGGTGGGAAACACCATATATTTT. Residues: CASSESTGVGNTIYF.

The V and J genes are TRBV18 and TRBJ1-3; no definite D call. CDR3 length: 15 amino acids. Germline CDR1 and CDR2: KGHSH and LQKENI. With 3 bases removed from V and 2 bases from J, the gap between germline ends came to 11 bases. CDR3 DNA sequence: TGTGCCAGCTCACCCAGCCGACCCCCTGGAAACACCATATATTTT. Protein: CASSPSRPPGNTIYF.

By frequency in the sample, this clonotype is medium-sized (0.01 to 0.1%). The rearrangement uses TRBV19 and TRBJ1-2; D is uncertain. The germline V gene encodes CDR1 LNHDA and CDR2 SQIVND (reference sequence). Trimming cost V 3 bases and J 2 bases, with 16 bases left between them. CDR3 size: 16 residues. In DNA, the CDR3 is TGTGCCAGTAGTATCCATTCCATTGGCAGCAACTATGGCTACACCTTC. Translation: CASSIHSIGSNYGYTF.

V usage is TRBV12-3 or TRBV12-4 and J usage is TRBJ1-5; D ambiguous. CDR3 length equals 12 residues. V was trimmed by 9 bases and J by 6 bases, leaving 12 bases between them. In nucleotides, the CDR3 is TGTGCCAGTCGCGGGTGGGGTCAGCCCCAGCATTTT. It yields the protein CASRGWGQPQHF.

This clonotype was observed at least ten times. This sequence joins TRBV29-1 and TRBJ1-2; D is unclear. Trimming removed 4 bases from V and 4 bases from J, with 13 bases in between. The length of the CDR3 is 13 residues. Looked up from germline, CDR1 is SQVTM and CDR2 is ANQGSEA. CDR3 protein: CSVARFEGYGYTF. CDR3 DNA sequence: TGCAGCGTTGCCAGATTTGAAGGCTATGGCTACACCTTC.

This chain joins TRBV19 and TRBJ2-2; D remains unclear. The V end lost 5 bases, the J end lost 5 bases, and 6 bases lay between the germline ends. The CDR3 length is 12 residues. Germline V CDR1 and CDR2: LNHDA, SQIVND (reference sequence). The CDR3 spells CASSLRTGELFF. The CDR3 DNA sequence: TGTGCCAGTAGTTTAAGGACCGGGGAGCTGTTTTTT.

In this sample, this clonotype is medium-sized. The genes are TRBV7-2 and TRBJ1-1, with no clear D. The CDR3 has 15 amino acids. CDR1 is SGHTA, CDR2 FQGNSA, per germline. Trimming took off 5 bases at V and 4 bases at J, with 17 bases between the two ends. This CDR3 is CASSPRTGLPTEAFF. The CDR3 nucleotides are TGTGCCAGCAGCCCTAGGACGGGGTTACCCACTGAAGCTTTCTTT.

The chain is built from TRBV6-6 and TRBJ2-1; 7 bases match TRBD2. In germline, CDR1 is MNHNY, CDR2 SVGAGI (reference sequence). V was pared by 0 bases and J by 8 bases, with 10 bases of the junction left unmatched. The CDR3 covers 16 residues. CDR3 DNA: TGTGCCAGCAGTTACTCGGGATTCGGGGGGAGGGATGAGCAGTTCTTC. Its protein product is CASSYSGFGGRDEQFF.

This clonotype was counted ten times or more. V is TRBV24-1 and J is TRBJ2-1; 10 bases map to TRBD1. CDR1 and CDR2 (germline): KGHDR, SFDVKD. With V trimmed by 6 bases and J by 9 bases, 4 bases remained unmatched. The CDR3 runs to 13 residues. The CDR3 is CATSQGQGSEQFF. In nucleotides, the CDR3 is TGTGCCACCAGTCAGGGACAGGGGAGTGAGCAGTTCTTC.

The CDR3, as DNA: TGTGCCAGCAGTCGCTCTCTGCGGGGGCCTGGGGCCAACGTCCTGACTTTC. This translates into CASSRSLRGPGANVLTF. The gene calls are TRBV12-3 or TRBV12-4 and TRBJ2-6; TRBD2 is a possible D gene (7 bases). This CDR3 has 17 residues. Trimming shortened V by 5 bases and J by 2 bases, and 16 bases separated the two germline ends.

This clonotype was detected a few times. J is TRBJ2-7 and V is TRBV10-3, with 9 nucleotides matching TRBD2. Germline CDR1 reads ENHRY; CDR2 reads SYGVKD. The CDR3 covers 13 residues. V shed 5 bases and J 2 bases; nucleotides not matched to a gene: 1. Here the CDR3 DNA reads TGTGCCATCAGTAGCGGGGGGACCTACGAGCAGTACTTC. Amino acids: CAISSGGTYEQYF.

The chain uses TRBV6-2 or TRBV6-3 and TRBJ1-5; D might be TRBD1 (6 bases). The CDR3 sequence is 15 residues long. The V gene's germline CDR1 is MNHEY and CDR2 SVGEGT. Between the trimmed V and J ends, which lost 0 bases and 7 bases, there was a span of 13 bases. CDR3 sequence: CASSYSAGAGQPQHF. CDR3 DNA sequence: TGTGCCAGCAGTTACTCGGCAGGGGCTGGCCAGCCCCAGCATTTT.

This clonotype is judged medium-sized (0.01 to 0.1%). The chain combines TRBV18 with TRBJ1-2; 9 positions match TRBD1. CDR3 size: 16 residues. Per the germline V gene, CDR1 is KGHSH and CDR2 is LQKENI. V lost 2 bases and J lost 6; bases outside the gene matches: 10. The CDR3 protein is CASSPTPQGASDGYTF. The CDR3 nucleotides are TGTGCCAGCTCACCAACCCCACAGGGGGCCAGTGATGGCTACACCTTC.

In this sample, this clonotype turned up a few times. This sequence joins TRBV30 and TRBJ1-5; the D is unclear. The CDR3 has 13 amino acids. Trimming took 3 bases from V and 4 from J, leaving 10 bases between them. Germline V gives CDR1 GTSNPN, CDR2 SVGIG (reference sequence). The CDR3 region has the DNA TGTGCCTGGAGCGCTCTACGAAATCAGCCCCAGCATTTT. It specifies CAWSALRNQPQHF.

The genes are TRBV12-3 or TRBV12-4 and TRBJ1-3; TRBD1 matches at 9 bases. There are 15 residues in the CDR3. V shed 6 bases and J 2 bases; nucleotides not matched to a gene: 5. CDR3 loop: CASRQTGGTGNTIYF. The CDR3 bases are TGTGCCAGCAGACAGACAGGGGGTACTGGAAACACCATATATTTT.

This clonotype was detected many times. The chain couples TRBV10-3 to TRBJ1-5, with D possibly being TRBD1 (5 bases). The CDR3 spans 13 residues. The ends were cut back, 10 bases at V and 0 bases at J, with 10 bases in the middle. Germline V gene lookup returns CDR1 ENHRY and CDR2 SYGVKD. CDR3 in amino acids: CATGTDSNQPQHF. The CDR3 DNA reads TGTGCCACCGGGACGGATAGCAATCAGCCCCAGCATTTT.

This clonotype is deemed medium-sized (0.01 to 0.1%). The gene calls are TRBV6-1 and TRBJ1-1; D is uncertain. V lost 8 bases and J lost 0, with 10 bases in between. CDR1 is MNHNS, CDR2 SASEGT, per germline. The CDR3 length is 13 residues. This CDR3 reads CASERVMNTEAFF. DNA of the CDR3: TGTGCCAGCGAGAGGGTCATGAACACTGAAGCTTTCTTT.

V is TRBV6-1 and J is TRBJ1-5; D gene unclear. The CDR3 runs to 12 residues. Trimming pared 7 bases from V and 3 bases from J, leaving 7 bases between. CDR1 is MNHNS and CDR2 is SASEGT in the germline V gene. CDR3 residues: CASTLDNQPQHF. The CDR3 coding sequence is TGTGCCAGCACCCTAGACAATCAGCCCCAGCATTTT.

This clonotype is categorized as medium-sized. The gene calls are TRBV18 and TRBJ1-3, with a weak D call TRBD1 (6 bases). CDR3 length: 17 amino acids. V dropped 3 bases and J dropped 2 bases, with 17 bases sitting between them. From germline, CDR1 is KGHSH and CDR2 LQKENI. For the CDR3, the DNA is TGTGCCAGCTCACCTACACAGGGAGCCCGGACTGGAAACACCATATATTTT. Translation gives CASSPTQGARTGNTIYF.

At least ten counts were recorded for this clonotype. This rearrangement joins TRBV7-9 to TRBJ1-3, with D possibly TRBD1 on 5 matching bases. Germline V lookup: CDR1 SEHNR, CDR2 FQNEAQ (reference sequence). V was trimmed by 6 bases and J by 1 base, leaving 10 bases between them. The CDR3 contains 14 residues. The CDR3 loop reads CASRPTESGNTIYF. The CDR3, as DNA: TGTGCCAGCAGGCCGACAGAATCTGGAAACACCATATATTTT.

This clonotype was recorded a few times. V usage is TRBV9 and J usage is TRBJ1-6; D is unresolved. The CDR3 spans 15 residues. Trimming stripped 3 bases from V and 0 bases from J, with 7 bases between. Germline V gene lookup returns CDR1 SGDLS and CDR2 YYNGEE. CDR3 residues: CASSGGYSYNSPLHF. The CDR3 nucleotides read TGTGCCAGCAGCGGCGGTTACTCCTATAATTCACCCCTCCACTTT.